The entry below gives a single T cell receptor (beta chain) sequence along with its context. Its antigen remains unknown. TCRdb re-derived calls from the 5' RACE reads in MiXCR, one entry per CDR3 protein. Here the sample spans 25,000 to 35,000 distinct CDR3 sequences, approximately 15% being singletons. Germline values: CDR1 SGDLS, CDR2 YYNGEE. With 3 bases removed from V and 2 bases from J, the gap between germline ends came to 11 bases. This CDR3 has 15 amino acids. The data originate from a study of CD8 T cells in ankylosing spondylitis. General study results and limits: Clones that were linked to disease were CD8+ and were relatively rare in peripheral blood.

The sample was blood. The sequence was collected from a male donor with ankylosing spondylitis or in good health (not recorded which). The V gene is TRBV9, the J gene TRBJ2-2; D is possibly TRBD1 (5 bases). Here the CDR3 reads CASSATGTNTGELFF. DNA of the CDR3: TGTGCCAGCAGCGCTACAGGAACTAACACCGGGGAGCTGTTTTTT. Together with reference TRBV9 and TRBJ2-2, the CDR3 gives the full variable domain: DSGVTQTPKHLITATGQRVTLRCSPRSGDLSVYWYQQSLDQGLQFLIQYYNGEERAKGNILERFSAQQFPDLHSELNLSSLELGDSALYFCASSATGTNTGELFFGEGSRLTVL.